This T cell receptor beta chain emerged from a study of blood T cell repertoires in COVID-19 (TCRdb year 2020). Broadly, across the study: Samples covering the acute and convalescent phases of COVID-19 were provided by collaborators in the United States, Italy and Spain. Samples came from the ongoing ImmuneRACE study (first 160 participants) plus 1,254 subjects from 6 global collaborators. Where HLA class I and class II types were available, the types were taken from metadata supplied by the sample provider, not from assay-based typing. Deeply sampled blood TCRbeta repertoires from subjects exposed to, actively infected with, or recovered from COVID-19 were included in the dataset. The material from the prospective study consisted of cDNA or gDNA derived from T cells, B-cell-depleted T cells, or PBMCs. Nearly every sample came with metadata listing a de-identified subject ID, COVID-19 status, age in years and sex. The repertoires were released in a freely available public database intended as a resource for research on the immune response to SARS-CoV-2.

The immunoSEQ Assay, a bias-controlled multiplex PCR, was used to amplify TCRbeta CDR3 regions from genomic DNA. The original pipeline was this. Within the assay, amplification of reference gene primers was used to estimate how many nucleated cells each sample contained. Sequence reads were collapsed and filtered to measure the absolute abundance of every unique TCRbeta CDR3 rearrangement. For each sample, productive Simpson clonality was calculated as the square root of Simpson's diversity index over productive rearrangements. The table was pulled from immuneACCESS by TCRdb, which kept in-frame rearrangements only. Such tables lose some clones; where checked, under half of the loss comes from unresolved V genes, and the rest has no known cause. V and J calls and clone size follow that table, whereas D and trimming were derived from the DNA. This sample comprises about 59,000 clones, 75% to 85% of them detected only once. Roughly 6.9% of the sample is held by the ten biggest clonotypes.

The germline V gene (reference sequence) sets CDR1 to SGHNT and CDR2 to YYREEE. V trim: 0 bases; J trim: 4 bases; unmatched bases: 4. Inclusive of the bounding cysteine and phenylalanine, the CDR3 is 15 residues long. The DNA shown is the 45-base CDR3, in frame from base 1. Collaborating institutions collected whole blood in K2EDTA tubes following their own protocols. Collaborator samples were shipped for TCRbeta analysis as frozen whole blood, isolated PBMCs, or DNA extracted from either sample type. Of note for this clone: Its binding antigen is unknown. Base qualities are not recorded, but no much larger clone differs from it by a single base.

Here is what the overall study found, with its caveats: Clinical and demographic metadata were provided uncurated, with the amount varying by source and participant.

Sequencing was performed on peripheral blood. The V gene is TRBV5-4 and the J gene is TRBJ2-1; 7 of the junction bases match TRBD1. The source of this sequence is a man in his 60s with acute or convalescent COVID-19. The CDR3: CASSLEAGGYNEQFF. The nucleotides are TGTGCCAGCAGCTTGGAGGCAGGGGGTTACAATGAGCAGTTCTTC.